A selection of T cell receptor beta chains follows, all from one sample in a study of OX40 agonist ivuxolimab in advanced cancers. Generated by immunoSEQ multiplex PCR, the TCRdb table keeps only in-frame clones and is missing some. Of 100,000 or so clones listed, 80% to 90% are singletons. Sample: CD4+ or CD8+ T cells sorted from blood, taken in a trial of the OX40 agonist ivuxolimab. The origin of the receptors is an adult with an advanced solid tumor such as melanoma, head and neck, liver or kidney cancer. CDR3s include the opening cysteine and the closing phenylalanine or tryptophan. A row's size may be missing; if present it is once, few, many or a size class.

V gene	clone size	CDR3 length	J gene	CDR3 protein
TRBV6-5	.	14	TRBJ2-1	CASSYVGGPNEQFF
TRBV7-2	.	16	TRBJ2-7	CATLLNSGGRTYEQYF
TRBV11-2	few	15	TRBJ1-1	CASSSLRRRGTEAFF
TRBV6-5	few	15	TRBJ1-2	CASSYKGAAGYGYTF
TRBV5-1	.	15	TRBJ1-6	CASSPDSGYNSPLHF
TRBV4-3	once	15	TRBJ2-1	CASSPDAGGGNEQFF
TRBV5-4	.	17	TRBJ2-3	CASSLAGLAGGPDTQYF
TRBV6-1	.	14	TRBJ1-2	CASSADAGNYGYTF
TRBV7-3	.	15	TRBJ2-7	CASSLASLGSGEQYF
TRBV19	.	16	TRBJ2-3	CASSIGGGFWGDTQYF
TRBV27	.	13	TRBJ2-7	CASSFAGTYEQYF
TRBV10-3	.	13	TRBJ1-1	CATKTGQETEAFF
TRBV9	.	17	TRBJ1-3	CASSVGGATSSGNTIYF
TRBV7-9	.	13	TRBJ1-5	CASSPEGRQPQHF
TRBV7-8	.	15	TRBJ1-1	CASRPRWTGNTEAFF
TRBV5-1	.	13	TRBJ1-1	CASSLRSNTEAFF
TRBV15	.	16	TRBJ2-1	CATSRELAGGYNEQFF
TRBV6-6	medium-sized	15	TRBJ2-7	CASSSPTLGSYEQYF
TRBV6-5	.	14	TRBJ1-2	CASSYSIVQLGYTF
TRBV7-6	.	15	TRBJ1-4	CASSSRTGGNEKLFF
TRBV25-1	.	15	TRBJ2-3	CASSGRQGWTDTQYF
TRBV19	.	15	TRBJ2-7	CASSIVAAISYEQYF
TRBV7-2	.	17	TRBJ1-2	CASSLFGRAGRRNGYTF
TRBV2	.	13	TRBJ2-5	CASRGGGGETQYF
TRBV9	.	15	TRBJ1-5	CASSVGPNLNQPQHF
TRBV19	.	15	TRBJ2-6	CASTNGDSGANVLTF